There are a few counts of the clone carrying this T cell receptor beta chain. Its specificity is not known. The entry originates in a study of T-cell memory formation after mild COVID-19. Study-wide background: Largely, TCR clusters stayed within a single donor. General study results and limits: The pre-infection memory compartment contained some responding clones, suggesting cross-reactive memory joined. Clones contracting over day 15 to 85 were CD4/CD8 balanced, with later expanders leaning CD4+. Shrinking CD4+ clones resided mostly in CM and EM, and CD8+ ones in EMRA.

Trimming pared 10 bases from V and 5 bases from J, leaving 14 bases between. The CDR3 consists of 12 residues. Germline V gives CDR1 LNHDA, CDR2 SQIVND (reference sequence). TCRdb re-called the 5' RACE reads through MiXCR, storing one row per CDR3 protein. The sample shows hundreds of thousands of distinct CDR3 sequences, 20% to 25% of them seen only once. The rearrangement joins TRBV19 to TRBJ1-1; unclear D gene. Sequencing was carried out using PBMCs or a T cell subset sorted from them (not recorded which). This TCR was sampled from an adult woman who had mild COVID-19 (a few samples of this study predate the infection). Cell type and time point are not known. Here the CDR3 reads CATGSGWTEAFF. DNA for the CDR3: TGTGCCACGGGGAGCGGGTGGACTGAAGCTTTCTTT.